Only a few counts were recorded for the clone carrying this TCR beta chain. The ends lost 8 bases at V and 0 bases at J; junction bases unmatched: 0. The CDR3 totals 12 residues. Germline CDR1 is SGHDN and CDR2 is FVKESK. The data were obtained in a study of blood T cells in healthy people across ages. The authors ran a second PCR of about 6 to 12 cycles using a sample-barcoded 5' primer and a J-beta primer mix. TCRdb passed the 5' RACE reads through MiXCR, listing each CDR3 protein once. The sample lists about 580,000 distinct CDR3 sequences; 45% to 55% were seen once. Sequencing was done on a sample of blood. The V gene is TRBV14, the J gene TRBJ2-7; 8 bases agree with TRBD2. The receptor was derived from a man older than 75 in good health. The CDR3 spells CASAGGSYEQYF. DNA for the CDR3: TGTGCCAGCGCGGGGGGCTCCTACGAGCAGTACTTC.